The clone carrying this T cell receptor (beta chain) was recorded a few times. Its antigen is still unknown. These data are taken from a study of shared clonotypes between healthy human individuals. Notes on the study in general: Naive CD4 clonotypes were shared across a handful of donors at about 5.2%. It was anticipated that sequencing depth would influence how many clonotypes donors shared. The study drew on few donors, limiting represented genetic and exposure-history diversity. Rarefaction exposed incomplete sorted-subset sequencing despite large depth.

Data came from immunoSEQ multiplex PCR; TCRdb stores just in-frame clones and leaves some out. The sample consists of roughly 2.5 million clones, 85% to 95% of them appearing once. The receptor comes from a man in his late teens or twenties in good health. The sequencing input was naive CD4+ T cells sorted from blood. Subset meaning: CD45RA+ positively selected.

The CDR3 reads CASSVLGYEQYF. The CDR3 DNA reads TGTGCCAGCAGCGTCCTCGGCTACGAGCAGTACTTC. The chain has TRBV9 and TRBJ2-7; no clear D. CDR1 and CDR2 from the germline V gene are SGDLS and YYNGEE. The CDR3 is 12 amino acids. V was shortened by 2 bases and J by 3 bases, with 6 bases between the two germline ends. Together with reference TRBV9 and TRBJ2-7, the CDR3 gives the full variable domain: DSGVTQTPKHLITATGQRVTLRCSPRSGDLSVYWYQQSLDQGLQFLIQYYNGEERAKGNILERFSAQQFPDLHSELNLSSLELGDSALYFCASSVLGYEQYFGPGTRLTVT.